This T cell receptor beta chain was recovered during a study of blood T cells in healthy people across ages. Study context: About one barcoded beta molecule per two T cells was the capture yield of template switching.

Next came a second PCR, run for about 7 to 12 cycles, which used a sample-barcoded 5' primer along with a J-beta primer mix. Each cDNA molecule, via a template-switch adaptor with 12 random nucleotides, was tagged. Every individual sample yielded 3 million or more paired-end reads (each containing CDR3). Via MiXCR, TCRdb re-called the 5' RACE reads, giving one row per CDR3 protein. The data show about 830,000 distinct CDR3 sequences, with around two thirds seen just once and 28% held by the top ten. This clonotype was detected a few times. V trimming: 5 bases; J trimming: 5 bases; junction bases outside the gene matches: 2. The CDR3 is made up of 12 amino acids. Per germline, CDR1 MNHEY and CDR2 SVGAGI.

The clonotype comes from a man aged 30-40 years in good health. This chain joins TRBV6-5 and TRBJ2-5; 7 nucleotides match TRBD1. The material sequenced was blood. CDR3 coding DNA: TGTGCCAGCAGTGAACAGGGGGAGACCCAGTACTTC. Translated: CASSEQGETQYF.